The rows below give T cell receptor beta chains drawn from one sample of a study of cytomegalovirus exposure and HLA in healthy donors. Some clones are missing from TCRdb's copy, which holds only in-frame ones; the method was immunoSEQ multiplex PCR. Of roughly 130,000 clones in the sample, about three quarters were seen once. The sequencing sample was made of PBMCs. The origin of the receptors is a human donor in good health. Both conserved end residues are part of each CDR3. The order of the fields is clone size, V gene, D gene, J gene, CDR3 protein, CDR3 DNA. D genes are given only for firm matches. A row's size may be missing; if present it is once, few, many or a size class.

.	TRBV7-8	TRBD1	TRBJ1-3	CASSLAPGQGVFNTIYF	TGTGCCAGCAGCTTAGCGCCGGGACAGGGAGTATTTAACACCATATATTTT
.	TRBV4-1	.	TRBJ1-2	CASSQEQDSYGYTF	TGCGCCAGCAGCCAAGAGCAGGACAGCTATGGCTACACCTTC
.	TRBV9	.	TRBJ2-2	CASSAANTGELFF	TGTGCCAGCAGCGCCGCGAACACCGGGGAGCTGTTTTTT
.	TRBV6-5	.	TRBJ1-1	CASSYSWGQTEAFF	TGTGCCAGCAGTTACTCCTGGGGGCAAACTGAAGCTTTCTTT
.	TRBV5-8	.	TRBJ1-1	CAGSLLKNTEAFF	TGTGCCGGCAGCTTGTTAAAGAACACTGAAGCTTTCTTT
.	TRBV5-1	TRBD1	TRBJ2-3	CASSPAGGSTDTQYF	TGCGCCAGCAGCCCGGCAGGGGGTAGCACAGATACGCAGTATTTT
few	TRBV5-4	.	TRBJ2-7	CASSSYYQLNEQYF	TGTGCCAGCAGCTCCTACTATCAGTTGAACGAGCAGTACTTC
.	TRBV6-5	.	TRBJ2-2	CASSYEGTGELFF	TGTGCCAGCAGTTACGAGGGAACCGGGGAGCTGTTTTTT
.	TRBV5-1	TRBD2	TRBJ2-1	CASSLGLAGVYNEQFF	TGCGCCAGCAGCTTGGGACTAGCGGGGGTCTACAATGAGCAGTTCTTC
.	TRBV4-3	.	TRBJ1-5	CASSQDRGLNQPQHF	TGCGCCAGCAGCCAAGATCGCGGACTCAATCAGCCCCAGCATTTT
.	TRBV7-2	.	TRBJ2-3	CASSPGPGKSTDTQYF	TGTGCCAGCAGCCCCGGGCCGGGGAAGAGCACAGATACGCAGTATTTT
.	TRBV4-2	.	TRBJ1-4	CASSQDHLNEKLFF	TGTGCCAGCAGCCAAGATCATCTAAATGAAAAACTGTTTTTT
.	TRBV15	.	TRBJ2-2	CATSVGGANSGELFF	TGTGCCACCAGCGTAGGTGGGGCAAACTCCGGGGAGCTGTTTTTT
.	TRBV29-1	.	TRBJ2-1	CSVPGLGANEQFF	TGCAGCGTTCCAGGGTTGGGGGCCAATGAGCAGTTCTTC
.	TRBV28	.	TRBJ1-6	CASRLSYNSPLHF	TGTGCCAGCCGACTCTCCTATAATTCACCCCTCCACTTT
.	TRBV7-8	TRBD1	TRBJ2-2	CASSLARPGQGPTPTTGELFF	TGTGCCAGCAGCTTAGCCCGCCCGGGACAGGGGCCTACGCCGACCACCGGGGAGCTGTTTTTT
.	TRBV5-1	.	TRBJ2-7	CASSLEPYEQYF	TGCGCCAGCAGCTTGGAGCCCTACGAGCAGTACTTC
.	TRBV10-1	TRBD2	TRBJ2-1	CATSGGALNEQFF	TGCGCCACCTCGGGGGGGGCCCTCAATGAGCAGTTCTTC
few	TRBV19	.	TRBJ1-5	CASGGFLGDYQPQHF	TGTGCCAGTGGGGGATTCCTCGGGGACTATCAGCCCCAGCATTTT
.	TRBV25-1	.	TRBJ1-2	CASSGTGGHYGYTF	TGTGCCAGCAGTGGAACGGGGGGCCACTATGGCTACACCTTC
.	TRBV5-8	TRBD2	TRBJ2-1	CADETSGVEQFF	TGTGCCGACGAGACTAGCGGGGTTGAGCAGTTCTTC
.	TRBV5-4	.	TRBJ2-5	CASLSQETQYF	TGTGCCAGCCTCTCCCAGGAGACCCAGTACTTC
once	TRBV4-1	.	TRBJ1-1	CASSQAWGVGNTEAFF	TGTGCCAGCAGCCAAGCGTGGGGGGTCGGGAACACTGAAGCTTTCTTT
.	TRBV28	.	TRBJ1-5	CASATPRISDSLYSNQPQHF	TGTGCCAGCGCGACACCGAGAATCTCAGACAGCTTGTATAGCAATCAGCCCCAGCATTTT
.	TRBV27	TRBD2	TRBJ2-5	CASSSLGGEDQETQYF	TGTGCCAGCAGTTCCCTGGGGGGGGAGGACCAAGAGACCCAGTACTTC
.	TRBV5-6	.	TRBJ2-2	CASTLNGGLFF	TGTGCCAGTACTCTGAACGGGGGGCTGTTTTTT
once	TRBV12-5	TRBD1	TRBJ2-7	CASGLAGTGISYEQYF	TGTGCTAGTGGTTTGGCCGGGACAGGGATCTCCTACGAGCAGTACTTC
.	TRBV14	TRBD1	TRBJ2-7	CASSQWGQGISYEQYF	TGTGCCAGCAGCCAATGGGGACAGGGGATCTCCTACGAGCAGTACTTC
.	TRBV7-6	TRBD2	TRBJ2-3	CASSRLRGTDTQYF	TGTGCCAGCAGTCGCCTGCGGGGGACAGATACGCAGTATTTT
.	TRBV4-2	.	TRBJ2-7	CASSQGQNTYEQYF	TGTGCCAGCAGCCAAGGACAAAATACCTACGAGCAGTACTTC
.	TRBV6-5	.	TRBJ2-5	CASSPKLVGTQYF	TGTGCCAGCAGTCCCAAACTAGTCGGGACCCAGTACTTC
.	TRBV5-1	TRBD1	TRBJ2-7	CASSIGTGGIRSYEQYF	TGCGCCAGCAGTATCGGGACAGGGGGCATTCGGTCCTACGAGCAGTACTTC
.	TRBV5-1	TRBD1	TRBJ1-1	CASSRGQGAFF	TGCGCCAGCAGCCGGGGACAGGGGGCTTTCTTT
.	TRBV5-1	.	TRBJ2-7	CASSLVPYDRTGNYEQYF	TGCGCCAGCAGCTTGGTTCCCTACGATAGGACTGGGAACTACGAGCAGTACTTC
.	TRBV19	TRBD1	TRBJ2-7	CASSRHRDRASYEQYF	TGTGCCAGTAGTAGGCACCGGGACAGGGCATCCTACGAGCAGTACTTC
.	TRBV28	.	TRBJ2-5	CASSLRGGQETQYF	TGTGCCAGCAGTTTAAGGGGGGGACAAGAGACCCAGTACTTC
.	TRBV5-1	.	TRBJ1-3	CASSDLTGSAGNTIYF	TGCGCCAGCAGCGATCTAACTGGTTCTGCGGGAAACACCATATATTTT
.	TRBV7-9	.	TRBJ2-7	CASSLGGLSYEQYF	TGTGCCAGCAGCCTCGGGGGGCTGTCGTACGAGCAGTACTTC
.	TRBV28	.	TRBJ2-2	CASRASGAHAANTGELFF	TGTGCCAGCAGGGCGTCAGGTGCCCATGCTGCGAACACCGGGGAGCTGTTTTTT
.	TRBV7-9	.	TRBJ2-7	CASSLGLLTYEQYF	TGTGCCAGCAGCTTGGGACTCCTGACCTACGAGCAGTACTTC
.	TRBV29-1	TRBD1	TRBJ1-1	CSVTTGGDTEAFF	TGCAGCGTTACGACAGGGGGGGACACTGAAGCTTTCTTT
.	TRBV19	.	TRBJ1-5	CASTHRSGDGGNQPQHF	TGTGCCAGTACCCATAGATCGGGGGACGGCGGCAATCAGCCCCAGCATTTT
.	TRBV28	TRBD1	TRBJ1-2	CASSRDRGHGYTF	TGTGCCAGCAGCCGGGACAGGGGACATGGCTACACCTTC
.	TRBV7-6	.	TRBJ1-4	CASSLRREATNEKLFF	TGTGCCAGCAGCTTAAGGAGGGAGGCAACTAATGAAAAACTGTTTTTT
.	TRBV2	TRBD1	TRBJ2-2	CASSRDRNTGELFF	TGTGCCAGCTCCCGGGACAGGAACACCGGGGAGCTGTTTTTT
.	TRBV7-3	.	TRBJ2-5	CASSPWAHQETQYF	TGTGCCAGCAGCCCCTGGGCCCACCAAGAGACCCAGTACTTC
.	TRBV4-2	.	TRBJ2-2	CASSQERRGGTGELFF	TGTGCCAGCAGCCAAGAGCGAAGGGGAGGCACCGGGGAGCTGTTTTTT
.	TRBV6-5	.	TRBJ2-5	CASRGANSETQYF	TGTGCCAGCAGGGGGGCGAACTCGGAGACCCAGTACTTC
.	TRBV9	TRBD2	TRBJ2-5	CASSLDGGRETQYF	TGTGCCAGCAGCCTAGACGGGGGGAGGGAGACCCAGTACTTC
.	TRBV29-1	.	TRBJ1-2	CSVPGTDYGYTF	TGCAGCGTCCCCGGGACTGACTATGGCTACACCTTC
.	TRBV5-1	.	TRBJ2-7	CASSLGRTGLYEQYF	TGCGCCAGCAGCTTGGGGAGGACGGGCCTTTACGAGCAGTACTTC
once	TRBV6-1	.	TRBJ2-7	CASSTNYEQYF	TGTGCCAGCAGTACAAACTACGAGCAGTACTTC
once	TRBV19	TRBD1	TRBJ1-2	CASASGQSYGYTF	TGTGCCTCTGCCTCGGGACAGAGCTATGGCTACACCTTC
.	TRBV7-9	.	TRBJ1-5	CASSPGTVGGQPQHF	TGTGCCAGCAGCCCCGGGACTGTAGGAGGCCAGCCCCAGCATTTT
.	TRBV5-1	TRBD1	TRBJ2-7	CASSQRQGGYEQYF	TGCGCCAGCAGCCAAAGACAGGGTGGATACGAGCAGTACTTC
.	TRBV7-2	TRBD1	TRBJ1-2	CASSFSGQVNYGYTF	TGTGCCAGCAGCTTCTCGGGACAGGTTAACTATGGCTACACCTTC
.	TRBV19	TRBD1	TRBJ2-7	CASSAGQGVLYEQYF	TGTGCCAGTAGTGCCGGACAGGGGGTCTTATACGAGCAGTACTTC